This T cell receptor (beta chain) came from a study of identical twins. This clonotype was counted a few times. Using its own MiXCR run on the 5' RACE reads, TCRdb lists one record per CDR3 protein. The table includes some 200,000 distinct CDR3 sequences, around 6.8% detected once. The length of the CDR3 is 16 residues. Germline CDR1 reads LGHDT; CDR2 reads YNNKEL (reference sequence). Deletions cut 5 bases from V and 2 bases from J, with 19 bases between. The same sample was also used in a study of yellow fever vaccine responses in identical twins.

Material: memory (CD45RO+) T cells sorted from blood. The TCR was taken from a woman aged 18 to 35 in good health. V is TRBV3-1 and J is TRBJ2-7; D possibly corresponds to TRBD2 (6 bases). The CDR3 loop is CASSSQFGGPTYEQYF. The CDR3 nucleotides are TGTGCCAGCAGCTCCCAGTTTGGAGGGCCTACCTACGAGCAGTACTTC.